This T cell receptor beta chain was sequenced for a study of T cell changes during pregnancy in multiple sclerosis. This clone has only one observation. The CDR3 is 15 residues long. The V and J ends lost 7 bases and 8 bases, in that order; junction bases with no gene match: 13. Germline CDR1 SGHTA, CDR2 FQGNSA. Here immunoSEQ multiplex PCR was the method, and the copy in TCRdb shows in-frame clones only, minus some. The data contain 79,000 or so clones, under 95% of them seen just once; the ten biggest clones take up 1.5% to 2%. V is TRBV7-2 and J is TRBJ1-1; 10 positions agree with TRBD1. The source is a female donor in good health, enrolled as a control in a pregnancy study. This material consisted of peripheral blood, taken in the first trimester of pregnancy. Here the CDR3 DNA reads TGTGCCAGCATCCAGACGGACAGGGGGTTTCTAGAAGCTTTCTTT. Residues: CASIQTDRGFLEAFF.